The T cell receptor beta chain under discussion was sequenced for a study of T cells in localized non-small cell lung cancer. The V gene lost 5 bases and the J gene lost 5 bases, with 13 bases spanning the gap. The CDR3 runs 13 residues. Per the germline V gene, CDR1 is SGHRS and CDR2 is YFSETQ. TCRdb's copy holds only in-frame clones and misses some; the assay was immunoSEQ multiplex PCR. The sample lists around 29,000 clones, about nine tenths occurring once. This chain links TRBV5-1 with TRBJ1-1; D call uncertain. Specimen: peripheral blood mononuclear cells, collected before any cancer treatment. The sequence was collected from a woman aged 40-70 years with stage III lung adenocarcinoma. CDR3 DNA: TGCGCCAGCAGTCTCGGGGAGTGGACTGAAGCTTTCTTT. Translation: CASSLGEWTEAFF. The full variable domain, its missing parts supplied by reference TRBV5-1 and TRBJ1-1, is KAGVTQTPRYLIKTRGQQVTLSCSPISGHRSVSWYQQTPGQGLQFLFEYFSETQRNKGNFPGRFSGRQFSNSRSEMNVSTLELGDSALYLCASSLGEWTEAFFGQGTRLTVV.